These 27 T cell receptor beta chains were all obtained from the same sample, sequenced in a study of CD8+CD57+ T cells in acquired aplastic anemia. The study profiled TCR beta VDJ and CDR3 using genomic DNA as template. TCRdb passed the reads through MiXCR, listing each CDR3 protein once. This table holds 150,000 or so distinct CDR3 sequences, roughly 63% found once. Material for sequencing was sorted CD4+, CD8+, or CD8+CD57+ T cells (not recorded which) from PBMCs. The receptor source for this set is a human donor in good health.

CDR3 sequence reads: CSAAVQGSSYEQYF. The DNA of the CDR3 is TGCAGCGCCGCCGTACAGGGAAGCTCCTACGAGCAGTACTTC. The J gene is TRBJ2-7, the V gene TRBV29-1; TRBD1 is a possible D gene (6 bases). CDR3 length: 14 residues. Germline V CDR1 and CDR2: SQVTM, ANQGSEA. With 7 bases removed from V and 0 bases from J, the gap between germline ends came to 16 bases.

Ten or more counts support this clonotype. The chain is built from TRBV7-9 and TRBJ2-2; 10 bases are a match to TRBD2. Germline lookup yields CDR1 SEHNR and CDR2 FQNEAQ (reference sequence). The CDR3 extends over 16 amino acids. V lost 5 bases, J lost 5 bases, and 8 bases stayed unmatched. CDR3 nucleotides: TGTGCCAGCAGCCCTACTAGCGGGGAGAGAACCGGGGAGCTGTTTTTT. Its translation: CASSPTSGERTGELFF.

This clonotype was found a few times. This chain joins TRBV6-1 and TRBJ2-7, with D unresolved. The CDR3 consists of 15 residues. V was pared by 6 bases and J by 4 bases, with 19 bases between. Germline V gives CDR1 MNHNS, CDR2 SASEGT. CDR3 sequence: CASRDPAFAFYEQYF. For the CDR3, the DNA is TGTGCCAGCAGGGATCCGGCCTTCGCGTTTTACGAGCAGTACTTC.

The chain employs TRBV7-2 and TRBJ2-7; D is undetermined. The CDR3 is 14 residues long. Germline V CDR1 and CDR2: SGHTA, FQGNSA. The V end lost 2 bases, the J end lost 7 bases, and 15 bases lay between the germline ends. This CDR3 is CASSLFVRAREQYF. For the CDR3, the DNA is TGTGCCAGCAGCTTATTCGTACGGGCCAGGGAGCAGTACTTC.

This clonotype was found many times. J is TRBJ1-2 and V is TRBV28; perhaps TRBD1 as D (5 bases). With 5 bases removed from V and 7 bases from J, the gap between germline ends came to 14 bases. The germline V gene encodes CDR1 MDHEN and CDR2 SYDVKM. The CDR3 extends over 13 amino acids. The CDR3 nucleotides are TGTGCCAGCAGTAAAGGAGGGCAGGGTGGCTACACCTTC. It codes for CASSKGGQGGYTF.

On this clonotype: A much larger clone is a single base away; this may be a read error. The chain couples TRBV6-5 to TRBJ1-2; unclear D gene. This CDR3 has 13 residues. The germline CDR1 and CDR2 sequences are MNHEY and SVGAGI. Trimming pared 2 bases from V and 4 bases from J, leaving 8 bases between. In nucleotides, the CDR3 is TGTGCCAGCAGTTACGCCAGGTGCTATGGCTACACCTTC. Protein sequence: CASSYARCYGYTF.

This clonotype was detected once. This chain uses TRBV19 with TRBJ1-6; perhaps TRBD1 as D (5 bases). The CDR3 is 14 amino acids. Germline-derived CDR1 and CDR2 are LNHDA and SQIVND (reference sequence). V was shortened by 4 bases and J by 9 bases, with 13 bases between the two germline ends. CDR3 in DNA: TGTGCCAGTAGTACCGGGACCGGTAGTTCACCCCTCCACTTT. As protein: CASSTGTGSSPLHF.

The rearrangement links TRBV19 to TRBJ2-1; 12 nucleotides align to TRBD2. Germline CDR1 is LNHDA and CDR2 is SQIVND (reference sequence). Unmatched junction bases numbered 10, after V lost 5 bases and J lost 2 bases. The CDR3 extends over 18 amino acids. The CDR3 here is CASSPASGRVLAYNEQFF. For the CDR3, the DNA is TGTGCCAGTAGTCCCGCTAGCGGGAGGGTTCTGGCCTACAATGAGCAGTTCTTC.

The V and J genes are TRBV12-3 or TRBV12-4 and TRBJ2-5, with 11 bases matching TRBD2. The V segment lost 4 bases and the J segment 9 bases; nucleotides outside the gene matches: 10. CDR3 length: 15 amino acids. The CDR3 loop reads CASSSRLAGGGAQYF. The CDR3 DNA sequence: TGTGCCAGCAGTTCCCGCCTAGCGGGGGGCGGGGCCCAGTACTTC.

The chain combines TRBV7-3 with TRBJ2-1; D is undetermined. From germline, CDR1 is SGHTA and CDR2 FQGTGA. This CDR3 spans 14 amino acids. The V and J ends lost 2 bases and 4 bases respectively, with 9 bases between them. The CDR3 region has the DNA TGTGCCAGCAGCTTAGACCATTCGTACAATGAGCAGTTCTTC. Amino acid sequence: CASSLDHSYNEQFF.

As regards this clonotype: The junction and the germline gene differ at one end; a read error may be behind it. This rearrangement joins TRBV24-1 to TRBJ2-1; D uncertain. This CDR3 comprises 16 residues. The germline V gene encodes CDR1 KGHDR and CDR2 SFDVKD. CDR3 DNA: TGTGCCACCGGTGATCATGACTGGAGCTCCTACAATGAGCAGTTCTTC. Protein product: CATGDHDWSSYNEQFF.

The rearrangement links TRBV29-1 to TRBJ2-7; no reliable D call. CDR3 size: 12 residues. V dropped 4 bases and J dropped 0 bases, with 7 bases sitting between them. In germline, CDR1 is SQVTM, CDR2 ANQGSEA. The CDR3 nucleotides read TGCAGCGTTGGGGTCAGCTCCTACGAGCAGTACTTC. Translated: CSVGVSSYEQYF.

CDR3 bases: TGTGCCAGCAGTTCCCCGACAGGGTCTGGAAACACCATATATTTT. The encoded protein is CASSSPTGSGNTIYF. This chain links TRBV25-1 with TRBJ1-3; 7 bases map to TRBD1. Germline values: CDR1 MGHDK, CDR2 SYGVNS. The CDR3 is made up of 15 amino acids. V was clipped by 5 bases and J by 1 base; unmatched bases: 5. The whole variable domain, remainder taken from reference TRBV25-1 and TRBJ1-3, is EADIYQTPRYLVIGTGKKITLECSQTMGHDKMYWYQQDPGMELHLIHYSYGVNSTEKGDLSSESTVSRIRTEHFPLTLESARPSHTSQYLCASSSPTGSGNTIYFGEGSWLTVV.

The J gene is TRBJ2-2, the V gene TRBV5-1; maybe TRBD2 (6 bases). The CDR3 has 15 amino acids. CDR1 and CDR2 from the germline V gene are SGHRS and YFSETQ. Trimming took 4 bases from V and 1 from J, leaving 11 bases between them. In DNA, the CDR3 is TGCGCCAGCAGCCAAACTAGCCTGAACACCGGGGAGCTGTTTTTT. Translating it yields CASSQTSLNTGELFF. The whole variable domain, remainder taken from reference TRBV5-1 and TRBJ2-2, is KAGVTQTPRYLIKTRGQQVTLSCSPISGHRSVSWYQQTPGQGLQFLFEYFSETQRNKGNFPGRFSGRQFSNSRSEMNVSTLELGDSALYLCASSQTSLNTGELFFGEGSRLTVL.

In this sample, this clonotype turned up many times. V and J are TRBV6-6 and TRBJ2-2; D is tentatively TRBD1 or TRBD2 (5 bases each). Trimming took 0 bases from V and 4 from J, leaving 6 bases between them. The germline V gene encodes CDR1 MNHNY and CDR2 SVGAGI (reference sequence). This CDR3 is 14 amino acids long. The CDR3 region has the DNA TGTGCCAGCAGTTACTCAGGGACCACCGGGGAGCTGTTTTTT. It encodes CASSYSGTTGELFF.

Worth noting for this clonotype: An end of the junction does not agree with germline; a read error may underlie this. The chain uses TRBV15 and TRBJ1-2; D is perhaps TRBD1 (6 bases). The CDR3 consists of 15 residues. Germline V CDR1 and CDR2: LNHNV, YYDKDF (reference sequence). CDR3 nucleotides: TGTGCCACCAGCAGAAAAAGTTGGACAGACATGGTATTACTGTTC. Protein sequence: CATSRKSWTDMVLLF.

This clonotype was seen many times. V and J are TRBV24-1 and TRBJ2-2, with D perhaps TRBD1 (6 bases). CDR1 and CDR2 (germline): KGHDR, SFDVKD. There are 15 residues in the CDR3. The V end lost 5 bases, the J end lost 8 bases, and 17 bases lay between the germline ends. The DNA of the CDR3 is TGTGCCACCAGTGGGGGGACACCGGTGAGGGGGGAGCTGTTTTTT. Its translation: CATSGGTPVRGELFF.

This clonotype was counted a few times. V usage is TRBV20-1 and J usage is TRBJ1-5; D unresolved. Germline values: CDR1 DFQATT, CDR2 SNEGSKA (reference sequence). The length of the CDR3 is 15 residues. The V gene lost 1 base and the J gene lost 0 bases, with 10 bases spanning the gap. The CDR3 DNA follows: TGCAGTGCTAGAGTGGAGGCGCTTAGCAATCAGCCCCAGCATTTT. This encodes CSARVEALSNQPQHF.

This clonotype has only a few counts. A much more abundant neighbour one base away suggests this may be a read error. The chain uses TRBV19 and TRBJ2-3, with TRBD2 as a possible D gene (7 bases). The length of the CDR3 is 15 residues. Germline V gives CDR1 LNHDA, CDR2 SQIVND (reference sequence). CDR3 sequence: CASSIAGALTGTQYF. CDR3 coding DNA: TGTGCCAGTAGTATCGCGGGGGCGCTCACAGGTACGCAGTATTTT.

The rearrangement uses TRBV11-2 and TRBJ2-5; TRBD2 aligns across 11 bases. CDR1 SGHAT and CDR2 FQNNGV come from the germline V gene. The length of the CDR3 is 18 residues. The J segment lost 5 bases and the V segment lost 0 bases, leaving 11 bases of the junction unmatched. The CDR3 DNA reads TGTGCCAGCAGCTTAGATCGGCCTCGACTAGCGGGGAGCGAGACCCAGTACTTC. Translating gives CASSLDRPRLAGSETQYF.

J is TRBJ2-1 and V is TRBV19; 8 bases align to TRBD2. The CDR3 has 15 amino acids. Germline V gives CDR1 LNHDA, CDR2 SQIVND (reference sequence). J was trimmed by 8 bases and V by 1 base; bases with no gene match: 7. The CDR3 DNA is TGTGCCAGTAGTATAGGGGCGGGGGGCAGGGATGAGCAGTTCTTC. This codes for CASSIGAGGRDEQFF.

This clonotype has ten or more counts. The chain joins TRBV29-1 to TRBJ2-2; D is unclear. Germline V gives CDR1 SQVTM, CDR2 ANQGSEA. This CDR3 is built from 11 residues. The ends were cut back, 5 bases at V and 7 bases at J, with 8 bases in the middle. CDR3 region: CSVWASGELFF. DNA of the CDR3: TGCAGCGTTTGGGCGAGCGGGGAGCTGTTTTTT.

This clonotype was seen many times. The chain employs TRBV9 and TRBJ2-2; 10 bases align to TRBD1. The CDR3 loop spans 15 amino acids. Trimming removed 3 bases from V and 7 bases from J; junction bases left unmatched: 6. Germline CDR1 and CDR2: SGDLS and YYNGEE. The CDR3 DNA sequence: TGTGCCAGCAGCGCCGGGACAGGGGTCCTCGGGGAGCTGTTTTTT. The encoded protein is CASSAGTGVLGELFF.

This chain joins TRBV7-2 and TRBJ2-7, with 11 bases aligning to TRBD2. Germline V gene sequence: CDR1 SGHTA, CDR2 FQGNSA. This CDR3 region has 15 residues. The J segment lost 4 bases and the V segment lost 5 bases, leaving 7 bases of the junction unmatched. This CDR3 reads CASSLVGLAGYEQYF. In DNA, the CDR3 is TGTGCCAGCAGCCTAGTCGGACTAGCGGGTTACGAGCAGTACTTC.

The sample holds many counts of this clonotype. This rearrangement joins TRBV9 to TRBJ2-7, with TRBD1 matching over 10 bases. J gave up 2 bases and V 4 bases, and 6 bases lay outside the gene matches. Germline values: CDR1 SGDLS, CDR2 YYNGEE. This CDR3 spans 15 amino acids. CDR3 region: CASSPTGTGAYEQYF. In DNA, the CDR3 is TGTGCCAGCAGCCCAACCGGGACAGGGGCCTACGAGCAGTACTTC.

The genes are TRBV30 and TRBJ2-1; 7 bases fit TRBD2. The CDR3 runs 13 residues. The V gene's germline CDR1 is GTSNPN and CDR2 SVGIG (reference sequence). V lost 3 bases and J lost 5; bases outside the gene matches: 4. The CDR3 region is CAWRWTRNNEQFF. The CDR3 DNA is TGTGCCTGGAGGTGGACTAGAAACAATGAGCAGTTCTTC.

The chain employs TRBV7-6 and TRBJ1-6, with D uncertain. The germline gives CDR1 SGHVS, CDR2 FNYEAQ. Trimming removed 3 bases at V and 10 bases at J, with 13 bases between. CDR3 length: 14 residues. CDR3 loop: CASSFREIGSPLHF. For the CDR3, the DNA is TGTGCCAGCAGCTTTAGGGAAATTGGGTCACCCCTCCACTTT.